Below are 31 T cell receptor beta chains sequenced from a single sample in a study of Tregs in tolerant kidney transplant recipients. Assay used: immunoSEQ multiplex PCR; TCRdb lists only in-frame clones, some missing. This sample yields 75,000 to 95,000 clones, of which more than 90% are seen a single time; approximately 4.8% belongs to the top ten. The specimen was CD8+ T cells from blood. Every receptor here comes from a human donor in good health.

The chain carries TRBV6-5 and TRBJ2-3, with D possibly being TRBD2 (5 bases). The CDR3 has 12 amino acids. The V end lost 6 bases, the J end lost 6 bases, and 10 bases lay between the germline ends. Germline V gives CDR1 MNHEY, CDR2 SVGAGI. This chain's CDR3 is CASSPPGDTQYF. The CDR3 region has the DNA TGTGCCAGCAGCCCCCCGGGGGATACGCAGTATTTT.

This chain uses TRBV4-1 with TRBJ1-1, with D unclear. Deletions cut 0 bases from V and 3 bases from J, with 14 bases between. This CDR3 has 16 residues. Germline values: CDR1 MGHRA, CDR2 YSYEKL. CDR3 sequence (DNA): TGCGCCAGCAGCCAAGATGGTCCCAGAAGATACACTGAAGCTTTCTTT. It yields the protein CASSQDGPRRYTEAFF.

For the CDR3, the DNA is TGTGCCACCAGCAGAGGCCAGGGGCTGGTGACCTACGAGCAGTACTTC. Translated: CATSRGQGLVTYEQYF. J is TRBJ2-7 and V is TRBV15; D is possibly TRBD1 (6 bases). The germline V gene has CDR1 LNHNV and CDR2 YYDKDF (reference sequence). The CDR3 is 16 amino acids. V lost 1 base, J lost 2 bases, and 15 bases lay in between. Using reference TRBV15 and TRBJ2-7 for the parts outside the CDR3, the full variable domain is DAMVIQNPRYQVTQFGKPVTLSCSQTLNHNVMYWYQQKSSQAPKLLFHYYDKDFNNEADTPDNFQSRRPNTSFCFLDIRSPGLGDTAMYLCATSRGQGLVTYEQYFGPGTRLTVT.

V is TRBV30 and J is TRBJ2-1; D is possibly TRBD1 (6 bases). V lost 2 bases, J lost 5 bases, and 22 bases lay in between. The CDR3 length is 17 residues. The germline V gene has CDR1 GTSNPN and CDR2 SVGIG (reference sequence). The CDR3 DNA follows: TGTGCCTGGAGTTACCCGTTGCAGGGGCGAGCAAACAATGAGCAGTTCTTC. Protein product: CAWSYPLQGRANNEQFF.

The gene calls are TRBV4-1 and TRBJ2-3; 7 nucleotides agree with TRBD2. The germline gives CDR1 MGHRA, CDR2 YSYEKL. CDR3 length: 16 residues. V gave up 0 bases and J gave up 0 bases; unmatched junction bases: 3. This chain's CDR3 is CASSQEREWSTDTQYF. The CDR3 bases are TGCGCCAGCAGCCAAGAGCGGGAGTGGAGCACAGATACGCAGTATTTT.

CDR3 region: CASTHLTGTGNTIYF. The CDR3, as DNA: TGTGCCAGCACCCACCTTACAGGGACTGGAAACACCATATATTTT. The chain couples TRBV16 to TRBJ1-3, with D possibly matching TRBD1 (6 bases). CDR1 is KGHSY and CDR2 is FQNENV in the germline V gene. V lost 7 bases, J lost 2 bases, and 15 bases lay in between. This CDR3 is 15 amino acids long.

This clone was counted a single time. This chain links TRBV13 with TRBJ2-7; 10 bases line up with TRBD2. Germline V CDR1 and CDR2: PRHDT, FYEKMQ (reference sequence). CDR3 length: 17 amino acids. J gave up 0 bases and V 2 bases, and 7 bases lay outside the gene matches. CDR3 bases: TGTGCCAGCAGCTTAAGGGGAGCGGGAGGGGACTCCTACGAGCAGTACTTC. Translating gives CASSLRGAGGDSYEQYF.

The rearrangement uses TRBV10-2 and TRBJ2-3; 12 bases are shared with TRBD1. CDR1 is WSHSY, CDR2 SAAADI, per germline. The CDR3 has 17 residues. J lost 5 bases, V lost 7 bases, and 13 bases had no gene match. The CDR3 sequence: CASKHWAGDRGQDTQYF. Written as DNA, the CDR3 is TGCGCCAGCAAACATTGGGCTGGGGACAGGGGGCAAGATACGCAGTATTTT.

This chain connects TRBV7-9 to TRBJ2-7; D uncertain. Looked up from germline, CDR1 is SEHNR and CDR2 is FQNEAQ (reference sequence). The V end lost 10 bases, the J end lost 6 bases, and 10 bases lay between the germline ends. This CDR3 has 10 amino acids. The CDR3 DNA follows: TGTGCCACCATGGGTCCCGAGCAGTACTTC. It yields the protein CATMGPEQYF.

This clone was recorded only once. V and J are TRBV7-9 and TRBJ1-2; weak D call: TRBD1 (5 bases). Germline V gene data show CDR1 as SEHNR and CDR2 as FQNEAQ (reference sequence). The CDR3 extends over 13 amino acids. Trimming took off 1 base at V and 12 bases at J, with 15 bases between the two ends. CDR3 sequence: CASSLGAQRGHTF. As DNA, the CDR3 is TGTGCCAGCAGCTTAGGGGCTCAACGGGGCCACACCTTC.

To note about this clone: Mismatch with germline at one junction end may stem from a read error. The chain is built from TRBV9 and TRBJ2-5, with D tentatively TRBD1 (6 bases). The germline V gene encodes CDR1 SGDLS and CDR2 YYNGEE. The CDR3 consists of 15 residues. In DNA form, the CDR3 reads TGTGCCGGCAGCGCCGGGACAATCGGCCAAGAGACCCAGTACTTC. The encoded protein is CAGSAGTIGQETQYF.

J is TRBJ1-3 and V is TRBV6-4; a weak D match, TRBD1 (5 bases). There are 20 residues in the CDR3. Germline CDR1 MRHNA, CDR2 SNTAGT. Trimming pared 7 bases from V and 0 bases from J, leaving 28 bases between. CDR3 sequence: CASTFLAQGASDSSGNTIYF. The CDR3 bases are TGTGCCAGCACCTTTTTAGCGCAGGGAGCTTCGGATAGCTCTGGAAACACCATATATTTT.

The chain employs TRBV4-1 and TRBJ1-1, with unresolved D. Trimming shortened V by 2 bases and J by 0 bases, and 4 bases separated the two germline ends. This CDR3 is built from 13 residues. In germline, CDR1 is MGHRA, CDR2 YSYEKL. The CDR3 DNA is TGCGCCAGCAGCCAATACATGAACACTGAAGCTTTCTTT. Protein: CASSQYMNTEAFF.

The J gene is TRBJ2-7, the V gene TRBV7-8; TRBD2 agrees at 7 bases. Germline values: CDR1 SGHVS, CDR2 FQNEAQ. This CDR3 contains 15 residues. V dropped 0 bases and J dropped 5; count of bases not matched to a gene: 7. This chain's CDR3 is CASSLAATSLHEQYF. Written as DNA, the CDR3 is TGTGCCAGCAGCTTAGCGGCGACTAGCTTACACGAGCAGTACTTC.

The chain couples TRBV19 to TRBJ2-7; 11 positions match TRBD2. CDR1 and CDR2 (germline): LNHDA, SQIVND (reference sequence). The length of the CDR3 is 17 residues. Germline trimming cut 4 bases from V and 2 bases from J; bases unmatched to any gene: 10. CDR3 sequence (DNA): TGTGCCAGTAGTACTTTCATTAGCGGGAGGGCTACCTACGAGCAGTACTTC. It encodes CASSTFISGRATYEQYF.

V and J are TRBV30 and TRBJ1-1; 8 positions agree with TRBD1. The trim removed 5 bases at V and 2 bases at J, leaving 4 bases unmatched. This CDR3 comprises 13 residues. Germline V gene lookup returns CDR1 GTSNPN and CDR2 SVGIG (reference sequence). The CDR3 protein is CAWRTGINTEAFF. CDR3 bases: TGTGCCTGGCGGACAGGGATTAACACTGAAGCTTTCTTT.

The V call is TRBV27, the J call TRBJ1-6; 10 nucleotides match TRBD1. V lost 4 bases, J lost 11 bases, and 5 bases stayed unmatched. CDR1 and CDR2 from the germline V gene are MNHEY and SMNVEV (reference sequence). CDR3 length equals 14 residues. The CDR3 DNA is TGTGCCAGCAGTTCGGGACAGGGGAAAGCACCCCTCCACTTT. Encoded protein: CASSSGQGKAPLHF.

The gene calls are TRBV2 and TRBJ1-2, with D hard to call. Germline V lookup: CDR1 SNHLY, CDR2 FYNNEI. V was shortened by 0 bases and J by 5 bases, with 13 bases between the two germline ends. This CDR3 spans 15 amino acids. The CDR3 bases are TGTGCCAGCAGTGAAGCGACCGCCTGGGGATATGGCTACACCTTC. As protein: CASSEATAWGYGYTF. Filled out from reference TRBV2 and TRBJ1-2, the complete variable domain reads EPEVTQTPSHQVTQMGQEVILRCVPISNHLYFYWYRQILGQKVEFLVSFYNNEISEKSEIFDDQFSVERPDGSNFTLKIRSTKLEDSAMYFCASSEATAWGYGYTFGSGTRLTVV.

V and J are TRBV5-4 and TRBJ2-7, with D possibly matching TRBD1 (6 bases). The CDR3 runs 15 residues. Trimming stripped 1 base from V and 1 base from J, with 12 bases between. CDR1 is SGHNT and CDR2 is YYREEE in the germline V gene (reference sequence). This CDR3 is CASSLRTGWSYEQYF. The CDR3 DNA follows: TGTGCCAGCAGCTTGAGAACAGGGTGGTCCTACGAGCAGTACTTC. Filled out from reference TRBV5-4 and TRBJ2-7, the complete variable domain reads ETGVTQSPTHLIKTRGQQVTLRCSSQSGHNTVSWYQQALGQGPQFIFQYYREEENGRGNFPPRFSGLQFPNYSSELNVNALELDDSALYLCASSLRTGWSYEQYFGPGTRLTVT.

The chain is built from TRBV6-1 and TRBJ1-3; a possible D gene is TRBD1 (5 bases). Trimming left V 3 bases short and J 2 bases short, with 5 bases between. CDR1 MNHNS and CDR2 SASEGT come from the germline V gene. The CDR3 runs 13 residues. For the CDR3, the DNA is TGTGCCAGCAGTGACAGGGCTGGAAACACCATATATTTT. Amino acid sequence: CASSDRAGNTIYF.

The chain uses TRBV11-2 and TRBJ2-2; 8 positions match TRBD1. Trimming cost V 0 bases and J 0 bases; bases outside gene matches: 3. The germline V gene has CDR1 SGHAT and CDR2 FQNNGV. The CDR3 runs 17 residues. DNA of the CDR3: TGTGCCAGCAGCTTAGAGGCGGGACAGGCGAACACCGGGGAGCTGTTTTTT. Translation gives CASSLEAGQANTGELFF.

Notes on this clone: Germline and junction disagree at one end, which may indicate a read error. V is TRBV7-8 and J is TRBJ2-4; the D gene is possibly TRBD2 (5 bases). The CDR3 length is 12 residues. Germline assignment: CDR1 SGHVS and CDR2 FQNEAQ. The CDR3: CASSLARESPSF. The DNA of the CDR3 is TGTGCCAGCAGCTTAGCGAGGGAGAGCCCGTCCTTC. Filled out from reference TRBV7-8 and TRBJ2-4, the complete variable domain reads GAGVSQSPRYKVAKRGQDVALRCDPISGHVSLFWYQQALGQGPEFLTYFQNEAQLDKSGLPSDRFFAERPEGSVSTLKIQRTQQEDSAVYLCASSLARESPSFGAGTRLSVL.

This CDR3 reads CASSYKTSGRALNEQFF. CDR3 bases: TGTGCCAGCAGCTACAAAACTAGCGGGAGGGCTTTAAATGAGCAGTTCTTC. This chain connects TRBV7-2 to TRBJ2-1; the match to TRBD2 covers 13 bases. Germline V gene data show CDR1 as SGHTA and CDR2 as FQGNSA. This CDR3 is 17 amino acids long. Trimming removed 4 bases from V and 7 bases from J; junction bases left unmatched: 10.

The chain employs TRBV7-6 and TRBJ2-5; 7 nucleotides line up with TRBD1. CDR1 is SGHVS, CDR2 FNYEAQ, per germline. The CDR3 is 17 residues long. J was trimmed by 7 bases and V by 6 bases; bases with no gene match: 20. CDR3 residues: CASSRGQAADITGTQYF. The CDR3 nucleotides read TGTGCCAGCAGTCGAGGACAGGCGGCTGATATTACGGGGACCCAGTACTTC.

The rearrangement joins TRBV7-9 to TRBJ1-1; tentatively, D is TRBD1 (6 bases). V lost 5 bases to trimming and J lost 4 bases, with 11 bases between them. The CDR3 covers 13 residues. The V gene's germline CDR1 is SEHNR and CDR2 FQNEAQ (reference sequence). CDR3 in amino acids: CASSQTGFTEAFF. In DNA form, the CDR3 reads TGTGCCAGCAGCCAGACAGGTTTCACTGAAGCTTTCTTT.

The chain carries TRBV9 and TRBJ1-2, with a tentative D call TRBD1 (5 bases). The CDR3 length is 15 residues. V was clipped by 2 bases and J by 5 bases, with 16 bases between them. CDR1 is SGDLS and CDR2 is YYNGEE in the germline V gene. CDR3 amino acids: CASSVGSRVSYGYTF. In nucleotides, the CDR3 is TGTGCCAGCAGCGTCGGATCCAGGGTCAGTTATGGCTACACCTTC.

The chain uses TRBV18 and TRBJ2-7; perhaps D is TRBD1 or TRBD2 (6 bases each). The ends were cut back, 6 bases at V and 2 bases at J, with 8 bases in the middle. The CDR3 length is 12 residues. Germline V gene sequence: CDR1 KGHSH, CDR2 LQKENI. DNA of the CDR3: TGTGCCAGCTCGGGGGGCGCCTACGAGCAGTACTTC. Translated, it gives CASSGGAYEQYF.

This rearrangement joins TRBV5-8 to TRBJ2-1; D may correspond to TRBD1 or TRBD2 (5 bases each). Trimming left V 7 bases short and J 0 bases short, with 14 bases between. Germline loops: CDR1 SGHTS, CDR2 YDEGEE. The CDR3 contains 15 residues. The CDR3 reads CASGTDASSYNEQFF. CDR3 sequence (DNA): TGTGCCAGCGGGACGGACGCCTCCTCCTACAATGAGCAGTTCTTC.

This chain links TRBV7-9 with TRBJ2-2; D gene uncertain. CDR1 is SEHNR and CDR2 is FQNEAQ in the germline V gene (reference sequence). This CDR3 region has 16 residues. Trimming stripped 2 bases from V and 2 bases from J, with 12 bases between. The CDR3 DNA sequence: TGTGCCAGCAGCTTACCTATCGGTCTAAACACCGGGGAGCTGTTTTTT. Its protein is CASSLPIGLNTGELFF.

The CDR3: CASSRRQGLTYEQYF. The CDR3 nucleotides read TGTGCCAGCTCCAGACGACAGGGGTTAACCTACGAGCAGTACTTC. The chain links TRBV18 to TRBJ2-7, with 8 bases matching TRBD1. The trim removed 6 bases at V and 2 bases at J, leaving 9 bases unmatched. CDR1 and CDR2 from the germline V gene are KGHSH and LQKENI. The CDR3 sequence is 15 residues long.

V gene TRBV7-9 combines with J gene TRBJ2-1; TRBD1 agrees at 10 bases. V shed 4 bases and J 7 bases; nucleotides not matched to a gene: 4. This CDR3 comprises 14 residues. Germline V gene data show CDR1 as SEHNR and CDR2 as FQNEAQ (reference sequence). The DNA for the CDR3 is TGTGCCAGCAGCTACGACAGGGGGCCGAATGAGCAGTTCTTC. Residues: CASSYDRGPNEQFF. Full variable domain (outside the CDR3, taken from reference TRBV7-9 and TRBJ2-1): DTGVSQNPRHKITKRGQNVTFRCDPISEHNRLYWYRQTLGQGPEFLTYFQNEAQLEKSRLLSDRFSAERPKGSFSTLEIQRTEQGDSAMYLCASSYDRGPNEQFFGPGTRLTVL.